This is a list of T cell receptor beta chains from one sample in a study of blood T cell repertoires in COVID-19. Profiling relied on immunoSEQ multiplex PCR, and the TCRdb table lists in-frame clones only, not all of them. The sample carries roughly 80,000 clones, 65% to 85% recorded once. The sequencing input was peripheral blood. These receptor sequences come from a man between 60 and 75 years old with active or convalescent COVID-19. Each CDR3 is given without its conserved first and last residue. The order of the fields is J gene, V gene, CDR3 protein.

>TRBJ2-7|TRBV27
ATKSKELTFSSYEQY
>TRBJ1-4|TRBV9
ASSVGVGAAEKLF
>TRBJ2-7|TRBV11-2
ASSPWDREYEQY
>TRBJ1-4|TRBV19
ASSTTGTAIEKLF
>TRBJ1-1|TRBV9
ASSPRGGDEAF
>TRBJ2-5|TRBV5-1
ASSTRTGGGGQTQY
>TRBJ1-1|TRBV6-6
ASSYPEMRSEAF
>TRBJ2-5|TRBV7-6
ASSLGGGAGSRETQY
>TRBJ2-3|TRBV11-3
ASRGPTGLAGGFYTDTQY
>TRBJ1-4|TRBV7-8
ASSQRRINEKLF
>TRBJ2-6|TRBV10-3
AIKAGGPTGANVLT
>TRBJ2-1|TRBV7-2
ASSLDPGGRDEQF
>TRBJ1-1|TRBV7-2
ASNLQGVGEAF
>TRBJ2-6|TRBV5-1
ASSSMTSGVYPSSWAGANVLT
>TRBJ2-3|TRBV18
ASSQTGGTDTQY
>TRBJ1-4|TRBV7-8
ASSLTSGGATNEKLF
>TRBJ1-1|TRBV9
ASSAWGHLNTEAF
>TRBJ2-1|TRBV4-3
ASSQGLAASSYNEQF
>TRBJ1-3|TRBV19
ASTRLGTTTGGNTIY
>TRBJ1-5|TRBV4-1
ASRLRTQPQH